The clone carrying this TCR beta chain has only a few counts. Antigen: not known. Germline values: CDR1 LNHDA, CDR2 SQIVND (reference sequence). Trimming at V came to 5 bases and at J to 7 bases, leaving 9 bases not matched to a gene. The CDR3 runs to 14 residues. Study outcomes and limitations: Tumor-infiltrating Treg TCR alpha and beta sequences overlapped most with tumor naive CD4+ T cells, then blood naive. In terms of TCR gene usage, tumor memory CD4+ T cells clustered together with blood and lymph node memory CD4+ cells, as well as with lymph node naive CD4+ cells.

After constant-region reverse-primer amplification, full-length variable regions underwent semi-nested PCR with Nested Universal Primer A. MiXCR, run by TCRdb on the 5' RACE reads, gives a single entry per CDR3 protein. This sample has tens of thousands of distinct CDR3 sequences, with 18% found just once. This clonotype originated in a female donor with breast cancer. The sequenced sample was naive CD4+ T cells sorted from a lymph node. As to subset: naive CD4+ T cells, CD4+CD45RA+CD25-. The chain recombines TRBV19 with TRBJ2-7, with 9 bases aligning to TRBD1. The CDR3: CASSLGTGKMEQYF. In DNA form, the CDR3 reads TGTGCCAGTAGTCTTGGGACAGGGAAAATGGAGCAGTACTTC.